The 2 T cell receptor beta chains below were found in one sample sequenced in a study of lung T cells in sarcoidosis with Löfgren's syndrome. TCRdb called the reads again in MiXCR, with one record for every CDR3 protein. The sample lists roughly 4,000 distinct CDR3 sequences, about 20% occurring once. The material sequenced was CD4+ T cells from bronchoalveolar lavage. The source is a human donor with sarcoidosis (Löfgren's syndrome or another form), or a control subject (not recorded which).

Relative to its sample, this clonotype is medium-sized. This sequence joins TRBV6-2 or TRBV6-3 and TRBJ1-2; 8 nucleotides align to TRBD1. The V and J ends lost 3 bases and 2 bases, in that order; junction bases with no gene match: 8. Germline-derived CDR1 and CDR2 are MNHEY and SVGEGT. CDR3 length: 16 residues. CDR3 sequence: CASSYPGTGYNYGYTF. The CDR3 bases are TGTGCCAGCAGTTATCCGGGGACAGGCTACAACTATGGCTACACCTTC.

By its share, this clonotype is medium-sized. The chain links TRBV2 to TRBJ2-1; D remains unclear. The germline V and J ends were trimmed by 7 bases and 4 bases, with 11 bases remaining between them. CDR1 and CDR2 (germline): SNHLY, FYNNEI. The CDR3 contains 13 residues. The CDR3, as DNA: TGTGCCAGCAACTCAATTCTATACAATGAGCAGTTCTTC. This gives the protein CASNSILYNEQFF. Filled out from reference TRBV2 and TRBJ2-1, the complete variable domain reads EPEVTQTPSHQVTQMGQEVILRCVPISNHLYFYWYRQILGQKVEFLVSFYNNEISEKSEIFDDQFSVERPDGSNFTLKIRSTKLEDSAMYFCASNSILYNEQFFGPGTRLTVL.